Listed below are T cell receptor beta chains from one sample, sequenced in a study of T cell changes during pregnancy in multiple sclerosis. The method was immunoSEQ multiplex PCR; TCRdb's version includes in-frame clones alone and lacks a portion of them. The data show about 23,000 clones, about 89% seen once. The sample in question was CD8+ T cells from peripheral blood mononuclear cells, obtained in the first trimester of pregnancy. The receptors originated from a female donor with multiple sclerosis, enrolled in a pregnancy study. Both conserved end residues are part of each CDR3. Fields, in order: clone size, D gene, CDR3 length, J gene, V gene, CDR3 DNA, CDR3 protein. A D gene is named only where the DNA matches it firmly. Expanded clones get a size class; other rows say once, few or many, or leave the size out.

. . 17 TRBJ2-3 TRBV4-2 TGTGCCAGCAGCCAAGAGGCTCGCGGGGCCCTTTTAGATACGCAGTATTTT CASSQEARGALLDTQYF
. . 13 TRBJ1-1 TRBV27 TGTGCCAGCGGCCGCGGCACGAACACTGAAGCTTTCTTT CASGRGTNTEAFF
. . 15 TRBJ1-4 TRBV27 TGTGCCAGCAGTTTATCGAGCGGATATAATGAAAAACTGTTTTTT CASSLSSGYNEKLFF
. TRBD1 13 TRBJ2-7 TRBV28 TGTGCCGTCCGAAGACAGGGGGCTTACGAGCAGTACTTC CAVRRQGAYEQYF
. . 11 TRBJ1-1 TRBV19 TGTGCCAGTAGGCTAGGCACTGAAGCTTTCTTT CASRLGTEAFF
. . 16 TRBJ2-2 TRBV18 TGTGCCAGCTCACCAAGCCGGACACTGAACACCGGGGAGCTGTTTTTT CASSPSRTLNTGELFF
. . 14 TRBJ1-2 TRBV28 TGTGCCAGCAGTTTAAATGCGGCAGTCAATGGCTACACCTTC CASSLNAAVNGYTF
. . 14 TRBJ2-7 TRBV27 TGTGCCAGCAAATTACAGGGGAGGTACTACGAGCAGTACTTC CASKLQGRYYEQYF
. . 15 TRBJ2-7 TRBV6-1 TGTGCCAGCAGTGAAGCTGGATTATCTGTTTGGGAGCGATACTTC CASSEAGLSVWERYF
once . 14 TRBJ2-7 TRBV4-3 TGCGCCAGCAGCCAAGATCTAGATCGGGGCGAGCAGTACTTC CASSQDLDRGEQYF
. . 15 TRBJ2-1 TRBV27 TGTGCCAGCAGTCCTGGAGGGTGGTTGGGCAATGAGCAGTTCTTC CASSPGGWLGNEQFF
. TRBD1 16 TRBJ1-5 TRBV27 TGTGCCAGCAGTTTAGGAGGACAGGGGGTGAATCAGCCCCAGCATTTT CASSLGGQGVNQPQHF
. TRBD2 18 TRBJ2-7 TRBV15 TGTGCCACCAGCAGAGATTCCACAGGAGGGGCTAGCGGCTACGAGCAGTACTTC CATSRDSTGGASGYEQYF
. . 13 TRBJ1-1 TRBV7-6 TGTGCCAGCAGCTTAGGTCAGGGGACTGAAGCTTTCTTT CASSLGQGTEAFF
. . 15 TRBJ2-5 TRBV7-3 TGTGCCAGCAGCTTAACGGGCCTTCTCCAAGAGACCCAGTACTTC CASSLTGLLQETQYF
. TRBD2 16 TRBJ2-7 TRBV18 TGTGCCAGCTCAATCGAAAAACTAGCGGGGTTGAACGAGCAGTACTTC CASSIEKLAGLNEQYF
once . 15 TRBJ2-3 TRBV28 TGTGCCAGCAGTTTATCGAAGGAGGGCCAGGATACGCAGTATTTT CASSLSKEGQDTQYF
. . 15 TRBJ2-3 TRBV27 TGTGCCAGCAGTTTGGGCCTATCAGGCACAGATACGCAGTATTTT CASSLGLSGTDTQYF
. . 15 TRBJ1-2 TRBV4-3 TGCGCCAGCAGCCAAGATCGGTACGGGAACTATGGCTACACCTTC CASSQDRYGNYGYTF
once . 14 TRBJ2-7 TRBV7-2 TGTGCCAGCAGCTTAGGCCCCCTACTCTACGAGCAGTACTTC CASSLGPLLYEQYF
. . 15 TRBJ2-7 TRBV19 TGTGCCAGTAGTACCACCCTAGCGAGCTCCTACGAGCAGTACTTC CASSTTLASSYEQYF
. TRBD1 16 TRBJ2-7 TRBV6-5 TGTGCCAGCAGTTACTATCTGGGACAGGGGTCCCACGAGCAGTACTTC CASSYYLGQGSHEQYF
. TRBD2 16 TRBJ2-7 TRBV4-2 TGTGCCAGCAGCCAAGAGGAAGCTAGCGGCTCCTACGAGCAGTACTTC CASSQEEASGSYEQYF
once . 15 TRBJ2-7 TRBV6-5 TGTGCCAGCAGCCCCGGGATAGGGCCTTCCTACGAGCAGTACTTC CASSPGIGPSYEQYF
. . 12 TRBJ2-1 TRBV27 TGTGCCAGCAGTTTACGCGGGAATGAGCAGTTCTTC CASSLRGNEQFF
. . 15 TRBJ2-3 TRBV6-1 TGTGCCAGCAGTGATGGTTGGCGGCTCACAGATACGCAGTATTTT CASSDGWRLTDTQYF
few . 13 TRBJ2-1 TRBV6-5 TGTGCCAGCAGCTCTACAGGAGTACATGAGCAGTTCTTC CASSSTGVHEQFF
. TRBD2 16 TRBJ2-7 TRBV27 TGTGCCAGCAGTACCCTAGCGGGAGGGCCTGTCTACGAGCAGTACTTC CASSTLAGGPVYEQYF
. TRBD1 15 TRBJ1-4 TRBV9 TGTGCCAGCAGCGCGAGGGACAGGCGAAATGAAAAACTGTTTTTT CASSARDRRNEKLFF
. TRBD2 16 TRBJ2-7 TRBV4-1 TGCGCCAGCAGCCAAACAAGGACTAGCGGGAGTTACGAGCAGTACTTC CASSQTRTSGSYEQYF
. TRBD2 15 TRBJ2-7 TRBV4-3 TGCGCCAGCAGCCAAGGGACTAGCCGGGACTGGGAGCAGTACTTC CASSQGTSRDWEQYF
. TRBD2 16 TRBJ2-2 TRBV7-2 TGTGCCAGCAGCTTTGGGACTAGCGGGAGTTTCCGGGAGCTGTTTTTT CASSFGTSGSFRELFF
. TRBD2 15 TRBJ2-2 TRBV19 TGTGCCACCCAACCGGGACTAGTATGGGGCGGGGAGCTGTTTTTT CATQPGLVWGGELFF
. . 16 TRBJ1-2 TRBV4-3 TGCGCCAGCAGCCAAGCGAGGACTTTGAATTCTGATGGCTACACCTTC CASSQARTLNSDGYTF
. . 14 TRBJ1-3 TRBV6-5 TGTGCCAGCAAAGCGATGGAGTTTGGAAACACCATATATTTT CASKAMEFGNTIYF
few TRBD1 17 TRBJ1-5 TRBV4-3 TGCGCCAGCAGCCAAGGACTAGAGGGGGCTAGCAATCAGCCCCAGCATTTT CASSQGLEGASNQPQHF
. . 13 TRBJ1-1 TRBV27 TGTGCCAGCAGTTCACACCTGAACACTGAAGCTTTCTTT CASSSHLNTEAFF
. . 12 TRBJ2-1 TRBV27 TGTGCCAGCAGTTCCGCCGGCAATGAGCAGTTCTTC CASSSAGNEQFF
. TRBD1 14 TRBJ1-1 TRBV12-5 TGTGCTAGTGGTTTCTTCCAGGGGGCGGGAAAAGCTTTCTTT CASGFFQGAGKAFF
. . 15 TRBJ2-7 TRBV5-5 TGTGCCAGCAGCCAAGAGGAGGGGAGCTCCTACGAGCAGTACTTC CASSQEEGSSYEQYF
. . 14 TRBJ2-7 TRBV27 TGTGCCAGCAGTTTATCATGGTTAACTGACGAGCAGTACTTC CASSLSWLTDEQYF
. . 11 TRBJ2-2 TRBV25-1 TGTGCCAGCACTAGCACCGGGGAGCTGTTTTTT CASTSTGELFF
. TRBD1 14 TRBJ1-1 TRBV6-5 TGTGCCAGCAGTTTCACCGGGACAGATACTGAAGCTTTCTTT CASSFTGTDTEAFF
. . 14 TRBJ1-1 TRBV19 TGTGCCAGTAGTATCCAGGGTATGAACACTGAAGCTTTCTTT CASSIQGMNTEAFF
few TRBD1 20 TRBJ2-2 TRBV19 TGTGCCAGTAGTATCGACCGGGACAGGGGGCGCGGGGCACGCACCGGGGAGCTGTTTTTT CASSIDRDRGRGARTGELFF
. TRBD2 16 TRBJ2-1 TRBV11-2 TGTGCCAGCAGCCCAAGACTAGCGGATGGGGGGGATGAGCAGTTCTTC CASSPRLADGGDEQFF
. TRBD1 13 TRBJ2-2 TRBV6-1 TGTGCCAGCTCGACAGGGTACGGCGGGGAGCTGTTTTTT CASSTGYGGELFF
. TRBD1 15 TRBJ1-5 TRBV4-3 TGCGCCAGCAGCCTCCGGGCACAGGGGATTCAGCCCCAGCATTTT CASSLRAQGIQPQHF